This is a list of T cell receptor beta chains from one sample in a study of T cells after yellow fever vaccination. TCRdb called the 5' RACE reads again in MiXCR, with one record for every CDR3 protein. Altogether about 52,000 distinct CDR3 sequences are present, less than 8% being singletons, with the ten largest covering 20% to 30%. The specimen comprised CD8+ T cells not binding an NS4B(214-222) dextramer, sorted from PBMCs, sampled roughly 46 days after the first yellow fever vaccination. The receptors originated from a young man who received the YFV17D yellow fever vaccine. Both conserved end residues are part of each CDR3. D genes are given only for firm matches. Not all rows give a size; the values are once, few, many and, for expanded clones, a class.

cdr3_length,clone_size,v_call,j_call,d_call,cdr3_nt,cdr3_aa
15,many,TRBV3-1,TRBJ2-5,TRBD1,TGTGCCAGCAGTCGTGGACAGGGGGCGGGAGAGACCCAGTACTTC,CASSRGQGAGETQYF
12,few,TRBV5-5,TRBJ2-1,TRBD1,TGTGCCAGCAGCTTTACAGGGGTAGAGCAGTTCTTC,CASSFTGVEQFF
19,many,TRBV4-1,TRBJ2-3,.,TGCGCCAGCAGCCAAGCGGTCGGCGGGCCACACATCCAGGTTGATACGCAGTATTTT,CASSQAVGGPHIQVDTQYF
14,.,TRBV20-1,TRBJ2-1,TRBD2,TGCAGTGCTCTAGGACTAGAGAATTCCAATGAGCAGTTCTTC,CSALGLENSNEQFF
14,few,TRBV10-3,TRBJ2-3,.,TGTGCCATCAGTGAGTCGTCGTTCAGGGGCCCGCAGTATTTT,CAISESSFRGPQYF
14,.,TRBV5-1,TRBJ1-1,.,TGCGCCAGCAGCTTTGGCAGATTGAACACTGAAGCTTTCTTT,CASSFGRLNTEAFF
14,.,TRBV15,TRBJ2-1,TRBD1,TGTGCCACCGGACAGGGGGAAAGCTACAATGAGCAGTTCTTC,CATGQGESYNEQFF
15,many,TRBV12-3/TRBV12-4,TRBJ2-2,TRBD1,TGTGCCAGCAGAGATGGGACAGGTCACACCGGGGAGCTGTTTTTT,CASRDGTGHTGELFF
15,.,TRBV7-2,TRBJ2-3,.,TGTGCCAGTCGGCTAGGGGCTACCAGCACAGATACGCAGTATTTT,CASRLGATSTDTQYF
11,few,TRBV6-5,TRBJ2-7,.,TGTGCCACTGCCTCGGGGAACGAGCAGTACTTC,CATASGNEQYF